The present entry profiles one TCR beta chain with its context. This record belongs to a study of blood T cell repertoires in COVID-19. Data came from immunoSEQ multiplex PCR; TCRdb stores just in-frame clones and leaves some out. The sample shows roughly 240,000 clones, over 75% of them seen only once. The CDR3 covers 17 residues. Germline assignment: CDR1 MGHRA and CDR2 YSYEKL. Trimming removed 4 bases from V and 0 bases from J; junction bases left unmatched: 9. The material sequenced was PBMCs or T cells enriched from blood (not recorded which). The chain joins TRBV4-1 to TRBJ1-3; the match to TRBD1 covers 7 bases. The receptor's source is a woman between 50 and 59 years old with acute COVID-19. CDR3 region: CASSLFGQANSGNTIYF. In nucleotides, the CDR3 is TGCGCCAGCAGCCTCTTTGGACAGGCTAACTCTGGAAACACCATATATTTT.